This T cell receptor (beta chain) was retrieved from a study of blood T cell repertoires in COVID-19. Study context: Acute and convalescent COVID-19 samples came from the United States, Italy and Spain. T cells, B-cell-depleted T cells, or PBMCs supplied cDNA or gDNA.

Per the authors' pipeline: Counts of nucleated cells, estimated from reference gene primer amplification, were obtained. Assay used: immunoSEQ multiplex PCR; TCRdb lists only in-frame clones, some missing. V and J calls plus clone size are reproduced from that table; the DNA served to infer D and trimming. The sample lists 59,000 or so clones; 80% were seen once. The CDR3 contains 15 residues. Germline CDR1 and CDR2: SGDLS and YYNGEE. The V end was cut by 0 bases, the J end by 5 bases, with 14 bases between. The TCR sequence derives from a man aged 55 to 70 with acute or convalescent COVID-19. V and J are TRBV9 and TRBJ2-5; the D gene is possibly TRBD1 (6 bases). Sample: peripheral blood. CDR3 protein: CASSVGQGLRETQYF. The CDR3 DNA is TGTGCCAGCAGCGTAGGGCAGGGGCTTCGGGAGACCCAGTACTTC.